Shown below are 12 T cell receptor beta chains from a single sample sequenced in a study of cytomegalovirus exposure and HLA in healthy donors. The primer mix had 60 Vbeta and 13 Jbeta primers. Libraries were prepared by immunoSEQ multiplex PCR; TCRdb keeps only in-frame clonotypes and omits some of them. This table has about 190,000 clones, less than 90% appearing once. Input material: PBMCs. These receptors were collected from a boy younger than 18 in good health and CMV-seronegative.

The gene calls are TRBV18 and TRBJ2-3; D is unclear. CDR3 length: 13 residues. The V end was cut by 3 bases, the J end by 2 bases, with 6 bases between. Germline V lookup: CDR1 KGHSH, CDR2 LQKENI. CDR3 in DNA: TGTGCCAGCTCACCCGACATCACAGATACGCAGTATTTT. As protein: CASSPDITDTQYF.

The chain links TRBV27 to TRBJ1-1; 7 positions match TRBD1. V was clipped by 5 bases and J by 3 bases; unmatched bases: 15. The CDR3 runs to 17 residues. Germline CDR1 reads MNHEY; CDR2 reads SMNVEV (reference sequence). The CDR3 sequence: CASSIRTGNPADTEAFF. In DNA, the CDR3 is TGTGCCAGCAGTATCCGGACAGGCAACCCCGCTGACACTGAAGCTTTCTTT.

This chain joins TRBV7-9 and TRBJ1-3, with 8 bases fitting TRBD1. CDR1 is SEHNR, CDR2 FQNEAQ, per germline (reference sequence). Trimming cost V 5 bases and J 7 bases; bases outside gene matches: 16. The CDR3 sequence is 17 residues long. The CDR3 region is CASSQPPGQGGVNTIYF. CDR3 DNA sequence: TGTGCCAGCAGCCAACCCCCTGGACAGGGTGGAGTGAACACCATATATTTT.

This clone was recorded only once. The V call is TRBV7-3, the J call TRBJ2-2; possibly TRBD1 for D (7 bases). This CDR3 is 15 amino acids long. The V and J ends lost 2 bases and 5 bases respectively, with 12 bases between them. Germline CDR1 SGHTA, CDR2 FQGTGA. CDR3 sequence (DNA): TGTGCCAGCAGCTTACAGGGGGGAGATACCGGGGAGCTGTTTTTT. The encoded protein is CASSLQGGDTGELFF.

CDR3: CASSPRWTVNTGELFF. As DNA, the CDR3 is TGTGCCAGCAGCCCCCGGTGGACAGTTAACACCGGGGAGCTGTTTTTT. V usage is TRBV9 and J usage is TRBJ2-2; the D gene is possibly TRBD1 (6 bases). Trimming took off 4 bases at V and 2 bases at J, with 15 bases between the two ends. The CDR3 length is 16 residues. Germline V gene data show CDR1 as SGDLS and CDR2 as YYNGEE.

This clone was seen more than once but under ten times. The genes are TRBV10-3 and TRBJ1-1; D might be TRBD1 (5 bases). Germline lookup yields CDR1 ENHRY and CDR2 SYGVKD. Trimming pared 3 bases from V and 2 bases from J, leaving 19 bases between. CDR3 length: 17 residues. CDR3 sequence reads: CAISDPSGLEGNTEAFF. CDR3 DNA sequence: TGTGCCATCAGTGACCCCTCAGGGCTCGAAGGAAACACTGAAGCTTTCTTT.

This chain joins TRBV10-3 and TRBJ1-2; D not resolved. The CDR3 consists of 14 residues. The germline CDR1 and CDR2 sequences are ENHRY and SYGVKD. V shed 6 bases and J shed 4 bases, with 15 bases lying between them. The DNA for the CDR3 is TGTGCCATCAGCGATGACACCCGGGGCTATGGCTACACCTTC. Its protein is CAISDDTRGYGYTF.

This chain links TRBV10-3 with TRBJ2-1, with D possibly matching TRBD1 (5 bases). V was clipped by 8 bases and J by 8 bases, with 16 bases between them. This CDR3 has 13 residues. Germline CDR1 ENHRY, CDR2 SYGVKD. The CDR3 sequence: CAISGQTGDEQFF. DNA of the CDR3: TGTGCCATCTCCGGACAAACGGGCGATGAGCAGTTCTTC.

The chain employs TRBV7-2 and TRBJ2-1, with 12 bases matching TRBD2. Losses at the gene ends were 5 bases for V and 10 bases for J; bases not matched to a gene: 9. In germline, CDR1 is SGHTA, CDR2 FQGNSA. The CDR3 covers 15 residues. The CDR3 DNA reads TGTGCCAGCAGCCAAGGACTAGCGGGATCCGACGAGCAGTTCTTC. It translates to CASSQGLAGSDEQFF. The variable domain in full, completed from reference TRBV7-2 and TRBJ2-1, reads GAGVSQSPSNKVTEKGKDVELRCDPISGHTALYWYRQSLGQGLEFLIYFQGNSAPDKSGLPSDRFSAERTGGSVSTLTIQRTQQEDSAVYLCASSQGLAGSDEQFFGPGTRLTVL.

This chain links TRBV5-1 with TRBJ2-5; 12 bases align to TRBD2. The V gene end was trimmed by 4 bases and the J gene end by 4 bases; junction bases not matched to a gene: 5. The germline gives CDR1 SGHRS, CDR2 YFSETQ. The length of the CDR3 is 15 residues. The CDR3 spells CASSIPTSGGETQYF. In nucleotides, the CDR3 is TGCGCCAGCAGCATACCGACTAGCGGGGGAGAGACCCAGTACTTC.

The chain uses TRBV9 and TRBJ2-3, with D maybe TRBD1 (6 bases). This CDR3 region has 14 residues. Germline lookup yields CDR1 SGDLS and CDR2 YYNGEE. V was cut by 3 bases and J by 5 bases, with 13 bases left in between. CDR3 region: CASSAGQQGDTQYF. The CDR3 bases are TGTGCCAGCAGCGCGGGACAACAGGGAGATACGCAGTATTTT.

V gene TRBV5-1 combines with J gene TRBJ1-2; 7 bases are shared with TRBD1. V lost 0 bases, J lost 8 bases, and 7 bases stayed unmatched. Looked up from germline, CDR1 is SGHRS and CDR2 is YFSETQ. This CDR3 comprises 14 residues. CDR3 sequence reads: CASSLEDRADGYTF. CDR3 bases: TGCGCCAGCAGCTTGGAAGACAGGGCGGACGGCTACACCTTC. Drawing the rest from reference TRBV5-1 and TRBJ1-2, the complete variable domain is KAGVTQTPRYLIKTRGQQVTLSCSPISGHRSVSWYQQTPGQGLQFLFEYFSETQRNKGNFPGRFSGRQFSNSRSEMNVSTLELGDSALYLCASSLEDRADGYTFGSGTRLTVV.